The entry that follows covers one TCR beta chain sequence. This sample is part of a study of control samples from healthy donors and cancer patients. CDR3 length: 14 amino acids. V dropped 0 bases and J dropped 8 bases, with 11 bases sitting between them. In germline, CDR1 is SGHRS, CDR2 YFSETQ. Here immunoSEQ multiplex PCR was the method, and the copy in TCRdb shows in-frame clones only, minus some. This sample has roughly 140,000 clones, with around 90% found just once. The TCR was taken from a man aged 30 to 45 in good health. What was sequenced was blood. The chain has TRBV5-1 and TRBJ1-4, with D possibly matching TRBD1 (5 bases). The CDR3: CASSLGQGREKLFF. The CDR3 DNA reads as TGCGCCAGCAGCTTGGGTCAGGGAAGGGAAAAACTGTTTTTT.